The rows below give T cell receptor beta chains drawn from one sample of a study of CD8+CD57+ T cells in acquired aplastic anemia. One entry per CDR3 protein, called by TCRdb with MiXCR from the reads. The table shows 250,000 to 350,000 distinct CDR3 sequences, with under 65% occurring only once. Sequencing was carried out using sorted CD4+, CD8+, or CD8+CD57+ T cells (not recorded which) from PBMCs. The source is a human donor with aplastic anemia. Both conserved end residues are part of each CDR3. D genes are given only for firm matches. Expanded clones get a size class; other rows say once, few or many, or leave the size out.

TRBJ1-1 - - TRBV15 CATSRDREGGAFF TGTGCCACCAGCAGAGACAGGGAGGGTGGAGCTTTCTTT
TRBJ2-3 many - TRBV2 CASSVYTDTQYF TGTGCCAGCAGTGTTTACACAGATACGCAGTATTTT
TRBJ2-5 few - TRBV7-2 CASSHVDGTQYF TGTGCCAGCAGCCACGTGGATGGGACCCAGTACTTC
TRBJ1-3 few - TRBV19 CASSLSGNTIYF TGTGCCAGTAGTCTCTCTGGAAACACCATATATTTT
TRBJ1-5 - - TRBV20-1 CSARDSPQPQHF TGCAGTGCTAGAGATTCCCCTCAGCCCCAGCATTTT
TRBJ1-3 few - TRBV7-6 CASSHRRSGNTIYF TGTGCTAGCAGCCATAGGCGCTCTGGAAACACCATATATTTT
TRBJ1-5 many - TRBV9 CASSASSGGNQPQHF TGTGCCAGCAGCGCATCTTCAGGTGGCAATCAGCCCCAGCATTTT
TRBJ1-2 - - TRBV10-3 CATTDPRGYNYGYTF TGTGCCACCACAGACCCACGGGGTTATAACTATGGCTACACCTTC
TRBJ2-3 few - TRBV12-3/TRBV12-4 CASSLTGAGDTQYF TGTGCCAGCAGTTTGACGGGGGCCGGAGATACGCAGTATTTT
TRBJ2-7 - TRBD1 TRBV5-8 CASSRSGTAVYEQYF TGTGCCAGCAGCCGGTCCGGGACAGCGGTCTACGAGCAGTACTTC
TRBJ1-1 - - TRBV9 CASSPRAGSTGAFF TGTGCCAGCAGCCCCCGGGCAGGGAGCACTGGAGCTTTCTTT
TRBJ1-6 - - TRBV7-9 CASSLQGRDSPLHF TGTGCCAGCAGCTTACAGGGTAGAGATTCACCCCTCCACTTT
TRBJ2-1 - TRBD2 TRBV28 CASSLWTSGAIYNEQFF TGTGCCAGCAGTTTATGGACTAGCGGGGCGATTTACAATGAGCAGTTCTTC
TRBJ1-1 - - TRBV9 CASSVGSLGTGTEAFF TGTGCCAGCAGCGTCGGCAGTCTGGGCACGGGCACTGAAGCTTTCTTT
TRBJ1-1 few - TRBV29-1 CSVEWATLRGNTEAFF TGCAGCGTTGAATGGGCGACACTCAGGGGGAACACTGAAGCTTTCTTT
TRBJ1-2 many TRBD1 TRBV7-3 CASSPSTGTNYGYTF TGTGCCAGCAGCCCGTCGACAGGGACTAACTATGGCTACACCTTC
TRBJ2-1 many - TRBV6-1 CASSEFRNEQFF TGTGCCAGCAGTGAATTTCGCAATGAGCAGTTCTTC
TRBJ2-3 - - TRBV7-2 CASSLHKFMQYF TGTGCCAGCAGCCTCCACAAATTTATGCAGTATTTT
TRBJ2-7 - TRBD1 TRBV9 CASSQDPGQGADYEQYF TGTGCCAGCAGCCAAGATCCCGGACAGGGAGCCGACTACGAGCAGTACTTC
TRBJ1-2 - - TRBV10-3 CAISESMVEYSGYTF TGTGCCATCAGTGAGTCGATGGTAGAGTATAGTGGCTACACCTTC
TRBJ2-7 many TRBD1 TRBV27 CASSVLSGTGAGEQYF TGTGCCAGCAGTGTCCTGTCGGGGACAGGGGCTGGGGAGCAGTACTTC
TRBJ1-2 few - TRBV29-1 CSVFDAGYTF TGCAGCGTTTTTGATGCTGGCTACACCTTC
TRBJ2-5 once TRBD2 TRBV7-6 CASSFAGGIAGVGTQYF TGTGCCAGCAGCTTCGCGGGCGGTATAGCGGGGGTGGGGACCCAGTACTTC
TRBJ1-1 - - TRBV20-1 CSARETGRATEAFF TGCAGTGCTAGAGAAACAGGTAGGGCCACTGAAGCTTTCTTT
TRBJ2-5 - - TRBV9 CASSATSFLQETQYF TGTGCCAGCAGCGCGACATCGTTCCTTCAAGAGACCCAGTACTTC
TRBJ2-7 - - TRBV2 CASRPRVYEQYF TGTGCCAGCAGACCAAGGGTCTACGAGCAGTACTTC
TRBJ1-5 - TRBD1 TRBV20-1 CSARFGTGFQLQHF TGCAGTGCTAGATTCGGGACAGGGTTTCAGCTCCAGCATTTT
TRBJ2-2 - - TRBV5-1 CASSLGVMNTGELFF TGTGCCAGCAGCTTAGGGGTGATGAACACCGGGGAGCTGTTTTTT
TRBJ1-1 many - TRBV7-2 CASSLEAGTEAFF TGTGCCAGCAGCTTAGAGGCAGGGACTGAAGCTTTCTTT
TRBJ1-2 - - TRBV12-3/TRBV12-4 CASSKVDRRDGYTF TGTGCCAGCAGCAAGGTGGACCGAAGGGATGGCTACACCTTC
TRBJ1-1 - - TRBV20-1 CSARGPGVNTEAFF TGCAGTGCTAGGGGGCCTGGAGTGAACACTGAAGCCTTCTTT
TRBJ1-2 many - TRBV13 CASSSRGQVDYGYTF TGTGCCAGCAGCTCAAGAGGACAAGTGGACTATGGCTACACCTTC
TRBJ2-5 many TRBD2 TRBV12-3/TRBV12-4 CASSSWTSGRETQYF TGTGCCAGCAGTTCCTGGACTAGCGGGCGGGAGACCCAGTACTTC
TRBJ2-6 - - TRBV7-6 CASSGGANVLTF TGTGCCAGCAGCGGGGGGGCCAACGTCCTGACTTTC
TRBJ1-4 - TRBD1 TRBV29-1 CSVGGTGGEKLFF TGCAGCGTTGGAGGGACAGGGGGTGAAAAACTGTTTTTT
TRBJ2-7 - - TRBV6-1 CASSVREQGAEQYF TGTGCCAGCAGTGTCAGGGAGCAGGGAGCCGAGCAGTACTTC
TRBJ1-1 - - TRBV12-3/TRBV12-4 CASSLWVTEAFF TGTGCCAGCAGTCTCTGGGTCACTGAAGCTTTCTTT
TRBJ1-6 - TRBD1 TRBV9 CASSVSGGAGSPLHF TGTGCCAGCAGCGTATCAGGGGGCGCGGGTTCACCCCTCCACTTT
TRBJ2-7 - - TRBV20-1 CSAPLTVYEQYF TGCAGTGCTCCGCTGACTGTCTACGAGCAGTACTTC
TRBJ1-1 - - TRBV7-3 CASSLNQRDKAFF TGTGCCAGCAGCTTAAACCAGCGAGATAAAGCTTTCTTT
TRBJ2-5 - TRBD2 TRBV19 CASSIGGTSGGETQYF TGTGCCAGTAGTATAGGAGGCACTAGCGGGGGAGAGACCCAGTACTTC
TRBJ2-7 - - TRBV6-6 CAIALVSYEQYF TGTGCCATCGCTCTAGTTTCCTACGAGCAGTACTTC
TRBJ1-5 - - TRBV7-6 CASSLSPGLEDQPQHF TGTGCCAGCAGCTTATCGCCAGGGCTGGAGGATCAGCCCCAGCATTTT
TRBJ2-7 - - TRBV10-3 CASEAGPYEQYF TGTGCCAGCGAGGCAGGGCCCTACGAGCAGTACTTC
TRBJ1-1 once - TRBV7-3 CASSPWTVNTEASF TGTGCCAGCAGCCCCTGGACAGTGAACACTGAAGCTTCCTTT
TRBJ1-2 many TRBD1 TRBV4-1 CASSQASTGAYGYTF TGCGCCAGCAGCCAAGCCTCGACAGGGGCCTATGGCTACACCTTC
TRBJ2-7 - TRBD2 TRBV7-9 CASGGLAGEREQYF TGTGCGAGCGGGGGGCTAGCGGGAGAGAGGGAGCAGTACTTC
TRBJ2-7 - - TRBV11-2 CASSLEEQYF TGTGCCAGCAGCTTAGAAGAGCAGTACTTC
TRBJ2-1 - - TRBV5-1 CASSLQVGSGANEQFF TGCGCCAGCAGCTTGCAAGTGGGGAGTGGGGCCAATGAGCAGTTCTTC
TRBJ1-1 - TRBD1 TRBV20-1 CSASRTGHYTEAFF TGCAGTGCTAGTAGGACAGGGCACTACACTGAAGCTTTCTTT
TRBJ2-5 few TRBD2 TRBV19 CASSIRGTSGEETQYF TGTGCCAGTAGTATCAGAGGGACTAGCGGGGAAGAGACCCAGTACTTC
TRBJ2-3 once - TRBV7-9 CASSSSVLDTQYF TGTGCCAGCAGCTCTTCAGTCCTCGATACGCAGTATTTT
TRBJ1-1 few - TRBV18 CASSDLNTEAFF TGTGCCAGCTCAGACTTGAACACTGAAGCTTTCTTT
TRBJ1-5 - - TRBV7-2 CASSPGLSNQPQHF TGTGCCAGCAGTCCAGGGCTTAGCAATCAGCCCCAGCATTTT
TRBJ1-1 - TRBD1 TRBV12-3/TRBV12-4 CASSGGQGPAFF TGTGCCAGTTCTGGGGGACAGGGCCCGGCTTTCTTT
TRBJ1-1 once TRBD1 TRBV12-3/TRBV12-4 CASSLSGGYTEAFF TGTGCCAGCAGTTTATCAGGGGGCTACACTGAAGCTTTCTTT
TRBJ1-2 - - TRBV29-1 CSVDRQAHGYTF TGCAGCGTTGACCGACAGGCCCACGGCTACACCTTC
TRBJ2-5 - - TRBV24-1 CATSGPSRETQYF TGTGCCACCAGTGGGCCGAGTCGAGAGACCCAGTACTTC
TRBJ1-5 - - TRBV7-2 CASSLAAGVQPQHF TGTGCCAGCAGCTTAGCGGCCGGGGTTCAGCCCCAGCATTTT
TRBJ1-1 - - TRBV20-1 CSAYTPGLVVAFF TGCAGTGCTTACACACCGGGACTAGTAGTAGCTTTCTTT